The rows below give T cell receptor beta chains drawn from one sample of a study of blood T cells in healthy people across ages. MiXCR, applied by TCRdb to the 5' RACE reads, yields one record per CDR3 protein. The table includes roughly 830,000 distinct CDR3 sequences, less than 80% detected once. The sequencing input was blood. The receptors originated from a man aged 30 to 39 in good health. The CDR3 runs from the conserved cysteine through the conserved F or W. The D gene is left open where the match is weak. Clone size appears in some rows only: once, few, many, or a class for an expanded clone.

J: TRBJ2-6
length: 19
size: few
D: TRBD1
V: TRBV20-1
CDR3: CSASRYGTGASSGANVLTF
DNA: TGCAGTGCTAGCCGTTACGGGACAGGGGCCTCCTCTGGGGCCAACGTCCTGACTTTC

J: TRBJ1-4
length: 13
size: -
D: -
V: TRBV25-1
CDR3: CASRQPANEKLFF
DNA: TGTGCCAGCAGGCAACCGGCTAATGAAAAACTGTTTTTT

J: TRBJ2-3
length: 12
size: -
D: -
V: TRBV24-1
CDR3: CATSGPADTQYF
DNA: TGTGCCACCAGTGGGCCGGCAGATACGCAGTATTTT

J: TRBJ2-2
length: 12
size: -
D: -
V: TRBV5-1
CDR3: CASSFDSGELFF
DNA: TGCGCCAGCAGCTTTGACTCCGGGGAGCTGTTTTTT

J: TRBJ2-1
length: 14
size: -
D: TRBD2
V: TRBV15
CDR3: CATSRVGGYNEQFF
DNA: TGTGCCACCAGCAGAGTCGGGGGGTACAATGAGCAGTTCTTC

J: TRBJ2-3
length: 13
size: few
D: TRBD2
V: TRBV29-1
CDR3: CSVSLTSADTQYF
DNA: TGCAGCGTTTCTTTGACTAGCGCAGATACGCAGTATTTT

J: TRBJ2-7
length: 16
size: -
D: -
V: TRBV24-1
CDR3: CATSDAGYTGSYEQYF
DNA: TGTGCCACCAGTGATGCGGGTTATACAGGGTCCTACGAGCAGTACTTC

J: TRBJ1-1
length: 16
size: few
D: -
V: TRBV5-1
CDR3: CASSLLGTRSRAEAFF
DNA: TGCGCCAGCAGCTTGTTGGGGACACGGTCGCGCGCTGAAGCTTTCTTT

J: TRBJ2-3
length: 16
size: -
D: TRBD2
V: TRBV7-2
CDR3: CASSLRDYQITDTQYF
DNA: TGTGCCAGCAGCTTAAGGGACTACCAAATCACAGATACGCAGTATTTT

J: TRBJ2-5
length: 16
size: -
D: -
V: TRBV7-2
CDR3: CANSPGASLGQETQYF
DNA: TGTGCCAACAGCCCGGGGGCTAGTTTGGGACAAGAGACCCAGTACTTC

J: TRBJ1-2
length: 17
size: few
D: TRBD1
V: TRBV4-3
CDR3: CASSPTIRDRANYGYTF
DNA: TGCGCCAGCAGCCCTACGATACGGGACAGGGCTAACTATGGCTACACCTTC

J: TRBJ2-3
length: 12
size: once
D: -
V: TRBV29-1
CDR3: CSVGDDTDTQYF
DNA: TGCAGCGTTGGGGATGATACAGATACGCAGTATTTT

J: TRBJ1-6
length: 13
size: -
D: -
V: TRBV9
CDR3: CASSVDPDSPLHF
DNA: TGTGCCAGCAGCGTAGACCCTGATTCACCCCTCCACTTT

J: TRBJ1-1
length: 13
size: -
D: TRBD1
V: TRBV20-1
CDR3: CSATRDRNTEAFF
DNA: TGCAGTGCTACTCGGGACAGAAACACTGAAGCTTTCTTT

J: TRBJ2-3
length: 14
size: few
D: -
V: TRBV7-9
CDR3: CASSSPLLSDTQYF
DNA: TGTGCCAGCAGCTCCCCGCTCCTTTCAGATACGCAGTATTTT

J: TRBJ2-5
length: 13
size: -
D: -
V: TRBV6-6
CDR3: CASTPRDLGTQYF
DNA: TGTGCCAGCACACCAAGGGATTTGGGGACCCAGTACTTC

J: TRBJ2-1
length: 15
size: -
D: -
V: TRBV4-3
CDR3: CASSQDLNRYNEQFF
DNA: TGCGCCAGCAGCCAAGATCTTAACAGATACAATGAGCAGTTCTTC

J: TRBJ2-5
length: 18
size: once
D: TRBD2
V: TRBV4-2
CDR3: CASSQADLSGRGQETQYF
DNA: TGTGCCAGCAGCCAAGCGGATCTTAGCGGGAGGGGGCAAGAGACCCAGTACTTC

J: TRBJ1-2
length: 14
size: few
D: -
V: TRBV12-3/TRBV12-4
CDR3: CASSLGPGEAGYTF
DNA: TGTGCCAGCAGTTTGGGACCAGGGGAGGCTGGCTACACCTTC

J: TRBJ2-7
length: 16
size: few
D: TRBD2
V: TRBV20-1
CDR3: CSARLAGGPATYEQYF
DNA: TGCAGTGCTAGACTAGCGGGGGGACCCGCTACCTACGAGCAGTACTTC

J: TRBJ1-5
length: 13
size: -
D: -
V: TRBV20-1
CDR3: CSAPGTYGQPQHF
DNA: TGCAGTGCTCCCGGGACTTATGGGCAGCCCCAGCATTTT

J: TRBJ2-7
length: 16
size: -
D: -
V: TRBV14
CDR3: CASSQGLPGVSYEQYF
DNA: TGTGCCAGCAGCCAAGGATTACCAGGGGTCTCCTACGAGCAGTACTTC

J: TRBJ2-1
length: 15
size: -
D: -
V: TRBV6-5
CDR3: CASRSTVVVYNEQFF
DNA: TGTGCCAGCAGGTCGACGGTCGTAGTCTACAATGAGCAGTTCTTC

J: TRBJ1-2
length: 14
size: few
D: TRBD1
V: TRBV12-3/TRBV12-4
CDR3: CASSFTGEAYGYTF
DNA: TGTGCCAGCAGTTTTACAGGGGAGGCCTATGGCTACACCTTC

J: TRBJ2-3
length: 15
size: -
D: -
V: TRBV29-1
CDR3: CGVASGVDLTDTQYF
DNA: TGCGGCGTTGCGTCAGGGGTCGACTTGACAGATACGCAGTATTTT

J: TRBJ2-4
length: 13
size: -
D: TRBD1
V: TRBV30
CDR3: CAWSVSDRGIQYF
DNA: TGTGCCTGGAGTGTGTCGGACAGGGGCATTCAGTACTTC

J: TRBJ2-7
length: 15
size: -
D: TRBD2
V: TRBV7-2
CDR3: CASSLATSGGGEQYF
DNA: TGTGCCAGCAGCTTAGCGACTAGCGGGGGAGGCGAGCAGTACTTC

J: TRBJ1-5
length: 15
size: -
D: -
V: TRBV3-1
CDR3: CASSPHTGTNQPQHF
DNA: TGTGCCAGCAGCCCTCATACAGGGACCAATCAGCCCCAGCATTTT

J: TRBJ2-7
length: 16
size: -
D: -
V: TRBV6-2/TRBV6-3
CDR3: CASSYPDGSPIYEQYF
DNA: TGTGCCAGCAGTTATCCCGACGGTTCTCCTATCTACGAGCAGTACTTC

J: TRBJ1-4
length: 12
size: -
D: -
V: TRBV6-6
CDR3: CASSYLDEKLFF
DNA: TGTGCCAGCAGTTATCTCGATGAAAAACTGTTTTTT

J: TRBJ2-7
length: 15
size: -
D: TRBD1
V: TRBV6-5
CDR3: CASSRGDRSPYEQYF
DNA: TGTGCCAGCAGTAGGGGGGACAGGAGCCCCTACGAGCAGTACTTC

J: TRBJ2-7
length: 14
size: -
D: -
V: TRBV5-1
CDR3: CASSYGAGTYEQYF
DNA: TGCGCCAGCAGCTACGGCGCAGGAACCTACGAGCAGTACTTC

J: TRBJ2-3
length: 10
size: -
D: -
V: TRBV7-9
CDR3: CGQTTDAQYF
DNA: TGTGGGCAGACCACAGATGCGCAGTATTTT

J: TRBJ2-7
length: 14
size: few
D: TRBD1
V: TRBV6-2/TRBV6-3
CDR3: CATQPDREIYEQYF
DNA: TGTGCCACCCAGCCGGACAGGGAGATATACGAGCAGTACTTC

J: TRBJ2-1
length: 14
size: -
D: -
V: TRBV5-5
CDR3: CASSRWRGYNEQFF
DNA: TGTGCCAGCAGCCGGTGGCGGGGATACAATGAGCAGTTCTTC

J: TRBJ2-1
length: 15
size: few
D: TRBD2
V: TRBV6-5
CDR3: CASRTGAGAYNEQFF
DNA: TGTGCCAGCAGGACTGGAGCGGGGGCCTACAATGAGCAGTTCTTC

J: TRBJ2-5
length: 15
size: -
D: -
V: TRBV11-3
CDR3: CASSSKGGFSETQYF
DNA: TGTGCCAGCAGCTCCAAGGGGGGGTTCTCGGAGACCCAGTACTTC

J: TRBJ2-7
length: 13
size: few
D: -
V: TRBV27
CDR3: CASSLAEPYEQYF
DNA: TGTGCCAGCAGTTTGGCTGAGCCCTACGAGCAGTACTTC

J: TRBJ1-2
length: 15
size: -
D: TRBD1
V: TRBV9
CDR3: CASSGTGGGNYGYTF
DNA: TGTGCCAGCAGCGGAACAGGGGGAGGTAACTATGGCTACACCTTC

J: TRBJ2-1
length: 15
size: -
D: -
V: TRBV7-9
CDR3: CASSIGPLSGNEQFF
DNA: TGTGCCAGCAGTATCGGACCCCTCTCCGGGAATGAGCAGTTCTTC

J: TRBJ2-5
length: 14
size: few
D: TRBD2
V: TRBV20-1
CDR3: CSARGGGPKETQYF
DNA: TGCAGTGCTAGAGGCGGGGGGCCGAAAGAGACCCAGTACTTC

J: TRBJ2-1
length: 16
size: -
D: TRBD2
V: TRBV4-3
CDR3: CASSPGSGGSYNEQFF
DNA: TGCGCCAGCAGCCCTGGGAGCGGGGGTTCCTACAATGAGCAGTTCTTC

J: TRBJ2-1
length: 17
size: -
D: TRBD2
V: TRBV5-1
CDR3: CASSLVASSGGDNEQFF
DNA: TGCGCCAGCAGCTTGGTGGCCTCTAGCGGGGGGGACAATGAGCAGTTCTTC